The rows below give T cell receptor beta chains drawn from one sample of a study of cytomegalovirus exposure and HLA in healthy donors. TCRdb's copy holds only in-frame clones and misses some; the assay was immunoSEQ multiplex PCR. The repertoire holds some 160,000 clones, 68% seen once, with about 4.7% in the top ten. The sample comprised PBMCs. The receptors come from a man in his 60s in good health and CMV-seronegative. The conserved cysteine and the conserved F or W are not part of the CDR3 here. The order of the fields is clone size, J gene, V gene, CDR3 protein. Not all rows give a size; the values are once, few, many and, for expanded clones, a class.

few | TRBJ2-3 | TRBV4-2 | ASSQDVQGGTDTQY
. | TRBJ2-1 | TRBV7-2 | ASSWSGSSYNEQF
. | TRBJ2-5 | TRBV7-2 | ASSLRAGGETQY
. | TRBJ2-1 | TRBV7-9 | ASSLTPTSGRETPCEQF
. | TRBJ1-1 | TRBV27 | ASSPTGQGRDEAF
. | TRBJ2-1 | TRBV2 | ACFRGGADNEQF
. | TRBJ1-1 | TRBV9 | ASSLQENTEAF
. | TRBJ1-1 | TRBV6-5 | ASSSIQGGAF
few | TRBJ2-7 | TRBV28 | ASSLVSYEQY
few | TRBJ2-3 | TRBV10-1 | ASSESGDRGRPDTQY
. | TRBJ1-2 | TRBV6-6 | ASRSGARGYGYT
. | TRBJ2-2 | TRBV5-4 | ASSLTSGRTGELF
. | TRBJ1-5 | TRBV10-3 | AISESTENSNQPQH
. | TRBJ2-1 | TRBV6-5 | ASRTGTSRNEQF
. | TRBJ1-1 | TRBV7-2 | ASNLFRGQNTEAF
. | TRBJ2-5 | TRBV6-6 | ASGLAGAETQY
. | TRBJ2-2 | TRBV28 | ASRSPGENTEELF
. | TRBJ2-3 | TRBV7-9 | ASSWGTATDTQY
. | TRBJ1-5 | TRBV30 | AWSVLGVSNQPQH
few | TRBJ2-2 | TRBV18 | ASSGISTGELF
few | TRBJ2-1 | TRBV6-5 | ASSSVAGVDEQF
. | TRBJ1-3 | TRBV6-1 | ASSDPGTGNTIY
. | TRBJ1-2 | TRBV10-3 | AISFITEPKPNNYGYT
. | TRBJ1-6 | TRBV2 | ASSAQGRPH
once | TRBJ1-3 | TRBV5-6 | ASSLVVTGTGNTIY
once | TRBJ2-2 | TRBV5-4 | ASSLGRTGANTGELF
few | TRBJ2-7 | TRBV27 | ASSFPGLHEQY
once | TRBJ2-2 | TRBV9 | ASSAPTRSGELF
. | TRBJ2-1 | TRBV7-3 | ASSPYSTGTSGSDEQF
. | TRBJ2-2 | TRBV19 | ASSMRVDTGELF
. | TRBJ1-2 | TRBV28 | ASSTGQYGYT
. | TRBJ2-1 | TRBV4-2 | ASSQETQGGDNEQF
once | TRBJ2-1 | TRBV5-4 | ASSFDPYGRNEQF
. | TRBJ2-6 | TRBV4-1 | ASSQTGLSSGANVLT
few | TRBJ2-1 | TRBV7-3 | ASSLNSGSSYNEQF
. | TRBJ1-4 | TRBV19 | ASSIWQNEKLF
. | TRBJ2-3 | TRBV5-6 | ASSRYRVSTDTQY
few | TRBJ2-7 | TRBV29-1 | SVEDRSGRSYEQY
. | TRBJ1-2 | TRBV7-9 | ASSLLDRGAYGYT
. | TRBJ2-2 | TRBV18 | ASSPTGGPDTGELF
. | TRBJ2-3 | TRBV7-2 | ASSLTGGRLDTQY
few | TRBJ1-1 | TRBV30 | AWSRTNSGTGEAF
. | TRBJ1-2 | TRBV9 | ASSVDSRYGYT
. | TRBJ2-7 | TRBV19 | ASVPAAGTGVSYEQY
. | TRBJ1-5 | TRBV29-1 | SVAEGAGGSQPQH
. | TRBJ1-5 | TRBV4-1 | ASSQRGPGSNQPQH
. | TRBJ1-2 | TRBV11-2 | ASSLGGQSYGYT
. | TRBJ1-2 | TRBV27 | ASSKVQTGNYGYT
. | TRBJ1-4 | TRBV6-5 | ASSYSGGFNEKLF
. | TRBJ2-3 | TRBV28 | ASSSSGATDTQY
. | TRBJ2-7 | TRBV5-1 | ASSKTGYEQY
. | TRBJ2-7 | TRBV28 | ASSLPPTEDYEQY
few | TRBJ2-1 | TRBV30 | AWSGYRDEQF
once | TRBJ2-1 | TRBV7-9 | ASSWGVAGEQF
. | TRBJ1-1 | TRBV5-8 | ASSPGDRVNTEAF
. | TRBJ1-2 | TRBV9 | ASSDAVNYGYT
. | TRBJ1-1 | TRBV6-1 | ASSAGQGALRTEAF
. | TRBJ1-1 | TRBV6-5 | ASLPAGYTEAF